The T cell receptor beta chain described here comes from a study of beta chain features in type 1 diabetes. The study's findings and limits: Shorter TCRB CDR3s, moderately but significantly so, were found in Type 1 diabetes patients in all four CD4+ subsets. Equally in patients and controls, shorter templates might have been favored by PCR. Across patients, naive, central memory and Treg TCRB repertoires exhibited apparently greater similarity than was observed across healthy donors.

Germline-derived CDR1 and CDR2 are SGHTA and FQGNSA. This CDR3 is 13 amino acids long. V lost 4 bases and J 5 bases, leaving 11 bases between the germline ends. Remarks on this clone: No antigen is known for it.

Each of the CD4+ naive, central memory, regulatory and stem cell-like memory populations was sorted via CD45RO/CCR7/CD25/CD127/CD95/CD27. Post-sort purity exceeded 98% for all sorted populations. Expressed TCRB transcripts were sequenced, since all the RNA that had been isolated was reverse transcribed. The data were produced by immunoSEQ multiplex PCR, yet TCRdb's version contains in-frame clones alone and is incomplete. The sample includes 130,000 or so clones, around 9% of them seen just once. The sequenced material came from central memory CD4+ T cells from blood. The chain combines TRBV7-2 with TRBJ2-5; D ambiguous. This clonotype originated in a man aged 30 to 39 with type 1 diabetes. The chain's CDR3 is CASSSLFYETQYF. The CDR3 region has the DNA TGTGCCAGCAGCTCCCTTTTTTATGAGACCCAGTACTTC.